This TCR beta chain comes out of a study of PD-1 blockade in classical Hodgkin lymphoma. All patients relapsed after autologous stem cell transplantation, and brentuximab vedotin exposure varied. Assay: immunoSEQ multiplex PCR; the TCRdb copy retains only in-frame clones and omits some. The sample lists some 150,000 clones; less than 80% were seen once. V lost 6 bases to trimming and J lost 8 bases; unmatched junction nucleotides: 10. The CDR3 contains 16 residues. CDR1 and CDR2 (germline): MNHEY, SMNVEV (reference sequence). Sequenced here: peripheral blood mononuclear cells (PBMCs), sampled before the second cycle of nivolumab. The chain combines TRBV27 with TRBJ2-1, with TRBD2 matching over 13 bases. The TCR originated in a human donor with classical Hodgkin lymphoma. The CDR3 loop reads CASSRTTSGGADEQFF. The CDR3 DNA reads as TGTGCCAGCAGCCGCACCACTAGCGGGGGGGCAGATGAGCAGTTCTTC.